The 29 T cell receptor beta chains below all came from one sample that was sequenced in a study of blood T cell repertoires in COVID-19. The data were produced by immunoSEQ multiplex PCR, yet TCRdb's version contains in-frame clones alone and is incomplete. The table has 25,000 to 30,000 clones, approximately 93% seen once. The specimen was peripheral blood. These TCRs come from an older woman with COVID-19, enrolled during active disease.

This sequence joins TRBV30 and TRBJ1-6; D uncertain. With 0 bases removed from V and 0 bases from J, the gap between germline ends came to 6 bases. The CDR3 runs 15 residues. Germline V gene sequence: CDR1 GTSNPN, CDR2 SVGIG (reference sequence). The chain's CDR3 is CAWSVQSSYNSPLHF. The CDR3 nucleotides read TGTGCCTGGAGTGTACAGAGCTCCTATAATTCACCCCTCCACTTT.

This clone has only one observation. This chain connects TRBV4-2 to TRBJ2-5; tentatively, D is TRBD1 (6 bases). The CDR3 has 14 residues. V was pared by 4 bases and J by 4 bases, with 13 bases between. From germline, CDR1 is LGHNA and CDR2 YNFKEQ. CDR3 amino acids: CASSPGQSGETQYF. The CDR3 DNA sequence: TGTGCCAGCAGCCCTGGACAGAGCGGAGAGACCCAGTACTTC.

J is TRBJ2-7 and V is TRBV28; tentative D call: TRBD2 (6 bases). With 4 bases removed from V and 4 bases from J, the gap between germline ends came to 20 bases. This CDR3 contains 16 residues. CDR1 and CDR2 from the germline V gene are MDHEN and SYDVKM. CDR3 in DNA: TGTGCCAGCAGTTCCTCGGGAGAGGGTTTTTTTTACGAGCAGTACTTC. Translating it yields CASSSSGEGFFYEQYF.

The V gene is TRBV19, the J gene TRBJ2-5; 10 nucleotides align to TRBD1. Unmatched junction bases numbered 12, after V lost 6 bases and J lost 5 bases. Per the germline V gene, CDR1 is LNHDA and CDR2 is SQIVND (reference sequence). There are 16 residues in the CDR3. CDR3 in amino acids: CASSTRPTGGVETQYF. For the CDR3, the DNA is TGTGCCAGTAGCACCCGCCCGACAGGGGGCGTCGAGACCCAGTACTTC.

This rearrangement joins TRBV28 to TRBJ1-2, with 7 bases identical to TRBD1. In germline, CDR1 is MDHEN, CDR2 SYDVKM. The V segment lost 5 bases and the J segment 2 bases; nucleotides outside the gene matches: 5. The CDR3 loop spans 14 amino acids. The DNA of the CDR3 is TGTGCCAGCAGTGGGACAGAAACAAACTATGGCTACACCTTC. This encodes CASSGTETNYGYTF.

DNA of the CDR3: TGTGCCAGCAGCGCCATCGCCGGGAAGGCTGGCTACACCTTC. Translation gives CASSAIAGKAGYTF. The rearrangement uses TRBV6-4 and TRBJ1-2; no reliable D call. Germline assignment: CDR1 MRHNA and CDR2 SNTAGT. V lost 6 bases, J lost 7 bases, and 18 bases lay in between. This CDR3 contains 14 residues.

This chain joins TRBV30 and TRBJ2-1, with D unresolved. Per germline, CDR1 GTSNPN and CDR2 SVGIG (reference sequence). V was clipped by 1 base and J by 10 bases, with 8 bases between them. The CDR3 runs 11 residues. The CDR3 DNA is TGTGCCTGGAGTGGCGTAAGAGAGCAGTTCTTC. Its translation is CAWSGVREQFF.

V usage is TRBV5-1 and J usage is TRBJ1-1; 10 nucleotides align to TRBD1. Per germline, CDR1 SGHRS and CDR2 YFSETQ. V dropped 3 bases and J dropped 4; count of bases not matched to a gene: 12. The CDR3 contains 17 residues. The CDR3 nucleotides read TGCGCCAGCAGCTCTAATGACAGGGGGCTTGGGAGCACTGAAGCTTTCTTT. It yields the protein CASSSNDRGLGSTEAFF.

V is TRBV5-1 and J is TRBJ2-1; D uncertain. Trimming cost V 2 bases and J 10 bases, with 10 bases left between them. There are 12 residues in the CDR3. Germline CDR1 SGHRS, CDR2 YFSETQ. The CDR3 nucleotides read TGCGCCAGCAGCTTTCCCTCCCTAGAGCAGTTCTTC. Protein: CASSFPSLEQFF.

This clone has a handful of counts. The chain couples TRBV27 to TRBJ2-5, with D tentatively TRBD2 (5 bases). V shed 2 bases and J shed 4 bases, with 14 bases lying between them. Germline CDR1 reads MNHEY; CDR2 reads SMNVEV (reference sequence). This CDR3 comprises 15 residues. The CDR3 is CASSLIVASRETQYF. The CDR3 coding sequence is TGTGCCAGCAGTTTAATTGTCGCTAGCAGAGAGACCCAGTACTTC.

The genes are TRBV24-1 and TRBJ1-5, with D possibly matching TRBD1 (5 bases). Trimming took off 7 bases at V and 4 bases at J, with 19 bases between the two ends. Germline loops: CDR1 KGHDR, CDR2 SFDVKD. The CDR3 has 16 residues. CDR3 loop: CATSTAGRQLNQPQHF. The CDR3 region has the DNA TGTGCCACCAGCACGGCGGGACGGCAACTAAATCAGCCCCAGCATTTT.

J is TRBJ2-7 and V is TRBV10-3; D gene uncertain. V was cut by 6 bases and J by 2 bases, with 17 bases left in between. CDR1 ENHRY and CDR2 SYGVKD come from the germline V gene. CDR3 size: 15 residues. CDR3 residues: CAIRPDNPPTYEQYF. For the CDR3, the DNA is TGTGCCATCAGGCCCGACAATCCACCCACCTACGAGCAGTACTTC.

In this sample, this clone turned up once. The gene calls are TRBV6-5 and TRBJ1-5; TRBD1 agrees at 7 bases. The germline V gene encodes CDR1 MNHEY and CDR2 SVGAGI. Trimming at V came to 6 bases and at J to 3 bases, leaving 5 bases not matched to a gene. This CDR3 region has 14 residues. The CDR3 loop is CASRPGQVNQPQHF. The CDR3 region has the DNA TGTGCCAGCAGACCTGGACAGGTCAATCAGCCCCAGCATTTT.

This sequence joins TRBV27 and TRBJ2-7; 7 nucleotides line up with TRBD1. With 0 bases clipped from V and 4 bases from J, the junction kept 3 bases outside the gene matches. The CDR3 is made up of 14 amino acids. CDR1 is MNHEY, CDR2 SMNVEV, per germline (reference sequence). The CDR3 nucleotides are TGTGCCAGCAGTTTATCTCCGGGACAGTACGAGCAGTACTTC. This codes for CASSLSPGQYEQYF.

The chain joins TRBV19 to TRBJ2-1; D possibly corresponds to TRBD2 (6 bases). Germline V CDR1 and CDR2: LNHDA, SQIVND (reference sequence). This CDR3 contains 13 residues. V shed 4 bases and J shed 12 bases, with 16 bases lying between them. The CDR3 reads CASSTVRLGGQFF. CDR3 nucleotide sequence: TGTGCCAGTAGTACGGTTCGTTTGGGGGGGCAGTTCTTC.

The chain couples TRBV19 to TRBJ1-1, with D possibly being TRBD1 (5 bases). Trimming stripped 5 bases from V and 1 base from J, with 23 bases between. This CDR3 has 18 amino acids. CDR1 and CDR2 from the germline V gene are LNHDA and SQIVND (reference sequence). The CDR3: CASSPPVGGGYGNTEAFF. CDR3 nucleotide sequence: TGTGCCAGTAGTCCTCCCGTCGGCGGGGGGTATGGGAACACTGAAGCTTTCTTT.

The chain recombines TRBV4-1 with TRBJ2-1, with D tentatively TRBD1 (6 bases). The V end was cut by 4 bases, the J end by 1 base, with 17 bases between. The CDR3 runs to 17 residues. Germline V CDR1 and CDR2: MGHRA, YSYEKL. The CDR3 bases are TGCGCCAGCAGCCTAATCCAGGACAGCCCGTCCTACAATGAGCAGTTCTTC. Its protein is CASSLIQDSPSYNEQFF.

This chain uses TRBV3-1 (or the pseudogene TRBV3-2) with TRBJ2-1; no firm D call. Per the germline V gene, CDR1 is LGHDT and CDR2 is YNNKEL (reference sequence). This CDR3 comprises 15 residues. The V end lost 6 bases, the J end lost 7 bases, and 19 bases lay between the germline ends. The CDR3: CASSRPSLSGNEQFF. DNA for the CDR3: TGTGCCAGCAGTCGCCCTTCACTAAGTGGGAATGAGCAGTTCTTC.

This chain links TRBV4-1 with TRBJ2-3; tentative D call: TRBD2 (5 bases). The CDR3 sequence is 14 residues long. V was shortened by 0 bases and J by 5 bases, with 9 bases between the two germline ends. From germline, CDR1 is MGHRA and CDR2 YSYEKL. This CDR3 is CASSQDPLEDTQYF. CDR3 bases: TGCGCCAGCAGCCAAGACCCACTAGAAGATACGCAGTATTTT.

The gene calls are TRBV4-3 and TRBJ2-7; a weak D match, TRBD2 (6 bases). V lost 1 base and J 1 base, leaving 11 bases between the germline ends. The CDR3 consists of 15 residues. CDR1 and CDR2 from the germline V gene are LGHNA and YSLEER. In nucleotides, the CDR3 is TGCGCCAGCAGCCAAGGCCTAGCGACATCCTACGAGCAGTACTTC. As protein: CASSQGLATSYEQYF.

This sequence joins TRBV28 and TRBJ2-7, with D perhaps TRBD2 (6 bases). The CDR3 is 14 amino acids. CDR1 MDHEN and CDR2 SYDVKM come from the germline V gene. V was trimmed by 4 bases and J by 2 bases, leaving 12 bases between them. CDR3 coding DNA: TGTGCCAGCAGTTCCGGGACTGAGACCTACGAGCAGTACTTC. Protein sequence: CASSSGTETYEQYF.

This sequence joins TRBV6-5 and TRBJ1-6; D remains unclear. The V end was cut by 6 bases, the J end by 0 bases, with 9 bases between. This CDR3 spans 15 amino acids. Germline V gene lookup returns CDR1 MNHEY and CDR2 SVGAGI. The CDR3 DNA is TGTGCCAGCAGGAATGAGTACTCCTATAATTCACCCCTCCACTTT. This gives the protein CASRNEYSYNSPLHF.

V is TRBV19 and J is TRBJ1-4; D is undetermined. With 6 bases removed from V and 2 bases from J, the gap between germline ends came to 13 bases. CDR1 is LNHDA, CDR2 SQIVND, per germline (reference sequence). This CDR3 is built from 15 residues. The CDR3 here is CASSPPGFTNEKLFF. CDR3 DNA: TGTGCCAGTAGCCCTCCGGGGTTTACTAATGAAAAACTGTTTTTT.

This clone was observed once. The chain employs TRBV1 and TRBJ2-7; the D segment call TRBD1 is taken from the table without a DNA check. TRBV1 is shown as a pseudogene. This CDR3 region has 14 residues. The CDR3: CTSSRGQGPYEQYF. The CDR3 region has the DNA TGCACCAGCAGCCGGGGACAGGGACCCTACGAGCAGTACTTC.

This clone has just one count. The rearrangement joins TRBV7-8 to TRBJ2-2; a weak D match, TRBD1 (6 bases). The CDR3 runs to 13 residues. The germline gives CDR1 SGHVS, CDR2 FQNEAQ. V was clipped by 5 bases and J by 7 bases, with 11 bases between them. CDR3 sequence: CASSQQGFGELFF. The CDR3, as DNA: TGTGCCAGCAGCCAACAGGGTTTCGGGGAGCTGTTTTTT.

CDR3 DNA: TGTGCCTGGAGTTTGGACAAGACTAATGAAAAACTGTTTTTT. It translates to CAWSLDKTNEKLFF. The chain joins TRBV30 to TRBJ1-4; D is perhaps TRBD1 (5 bases). The V end was cut by 2 bases, the J end by 2 bases, with 9 bases between. This CDR3 contains 14 residues. CDR1 GTSNPN and CDR2 SVGIG come from the germline V gene (reference sequence).

The chain employs TRBV18 and TRBJ1-6; 8 nucleotides line up with TRBD1. The ends lost 6 bases at V and 5 bases at J; junction bases unmatched: 3. The CDR3 is 14 amino acids. Germline-derived CDR1 and CDR2 are KGHSH and LQKENI. CDR3 DNA sequence: TGTGCCAGCTCCCTGGGACAGGATAATTCACCCCTCCACTTT. Translating gives CASSLGQDNSPLHF. The full variable domain, with the rest looked up from reference TRBV18 and TRBJ1-6, is NAGVMQNPRHLVRRRGQEARLRCSPMKGHSHVYWYRQLPEEGLKFMVYLQKENIIDESGMPKERFSAEFPKEGPSILRIQQVVRGDSAAYFCASSLGQDNSPLHFGNGTRLTVT.

The V and J genes are TRBV18 and TRBJ2-7, with TRBD2 matching 7 bases. The CDR3 sequence is 16 residues long. With 1 base clipped from V and 3 bases from J, the junction kept 9 bases outside the gene matches. Germline V gives CDR1 KGHSH, CDR2 LQKENI. The DNA of the CDR3 is TGTGCCAGCTCACCACGGCGGGAGAGGTTAGACTACGAGCAGTACTTC. As protein: CASSPRRERLDYEQYF.

This rearrangement joins TRBV6-5 to TRBJ2-1; no reliable D call. The CDR3 has 11 residues. Trimming removed 6 bases at V and 8 bases at J, with 8 bases between. The germline V gene encodes CDR1 MNHEY and CDR2 SVGAGI. CDR3 in amino acids: CASSLLDEQFF. The DNA for the CDR3 is TGTGCCAGCAGCCTGCTAGATGAGCAGTTCTTC.